The 6 T cell receptor beta chains below all came from one sample that was sequenced in a study of blood T cell repertoires in COVID-19. TCRdb's copy holds only in-frame clones and misses some; the assay was immunoSEQ multiplex PCR. The table includes more than 150,000 clones, roughly 86% detected once. What was sequenced was peripheral blood. Receptors originate from a man aged 50 to 60 with active or convalescent COVID-19.

The chain recombines TRBV5-1 with TRBJ1-3; D remains unclear. The CDR3 spans 15 residues. Germline CDR1 is SGHRS and CDR2 is YFSETQ. V shed 4 bases and J shed 1 base, with 12 bases lying between them. The CDR3: CASSNNGGSGNTIYF. The CDR3 region has the DNA TGCGCCAGCAGCAACAACGGAGGGTCTGGAAACACCATATATTTT.

The V and J genes are TRBV7-3 and TRBJ2-1, with 7 bases lining up with TRBD2. The trim removed 1 base at V and 1 base at J, leaving 7 bases unmatched. The germline V gene encodes CDR1 SGHTA and CDR2 FQGTGA. The CDR3 contains 17 residues. DNA of the CDR3: TGTGCCAGCAGCTTAATTTCGGGGGAGGGTTCCTACAATGAGCAGTTCTTC. Translating gives CASSLISGEGSYNEQFF.

The CDR3 DNA is TGTGCCAGCAGTACGACACCAAACACTGAAGCTTTCTTT. It specifies CASSTTPNTEAFF. J is TRBJ1-1 and V is TRBV28; the D is unclear. The CDR3 has 13 amino acids. The V gene's germline CDR1 is MDHEN and CDR2 SYDVKM. V dropped 5 bases and J dropped 2 bases, with 9 bases sitting between them. Combining the CDR3 with reference TRBV28 and TRBJ1-1 gives the whole variable domain DVKVTQSSRYLVKRTGEKVFLECVQDMDHENMFWYRQDPGLGLRLIYFSYDVKMKEKGDIPEGYSVSREKKERFSLILESASTNQTSMYLCASSTTPNTEAFFGQGTRLTVV.

This clone was detected once. V gene TRBV11-3 combines with J gene TRBJ2-7; TRBD2 aligns across 7 bases. Germline V gives CDR1 SGHNT, CDR2 YENEEA. CDR3 length equals 15 residues. With 6 bases clipped from V and 2 bases from J, the junction kept 10 bases outside the gene matches. This CDR3 is CASSQSGVATYEQYF. The CDR3 DNA is TGTGCCAGCAGTCAGAGCGGGGTTGCAACCTACGAGCAGTACTTC.

This clone appeared once. The chain has TRBV5-1 and TRBJ2-1, with 7 bases lining up with TRBD1. The ends lost 0 bases at V and 10 bases at J; junction bases unmatched: 7. The CDR3 spans 14 residues. Germline V gene lookup returns CDR1 SGHRS and CDR2 YFSETQ. The CDR3 protein is CASSLGQGRGEQFF. The CDR3 DNA is TGCGCCAGCAGCTTGGGACAGGGTAGAGGCGAGCAGTTCTTC. Combining the CDR3 with reference TRBV5-1 and TRBJ2-1 gives the whole variable domain KAGVTQTPRYLIKTRGQQVTLSCSPISGHRSVSWYQQTPGQGLQFLFEYFSETQRNKGNFPGRFSGRQFSNSRSEMNVSTLELGDSALYLCASSLGQGRGEQFFGPGTRLTVL.

The chain has TRBV5-4 and TRBJ1-4, with 9 nucleotides matching TRBD1. CDR3 size: 13 residues. With V trimmed by 4 bases and J by 10 bases, 5 bases remained unmatched. Germline V gene sequence: CDR1 SGHNT, CDR2 YYREEE (reference sequence). CDR3 nucleotide sequence: TGTGCCAGCAGCCCGACAGGGGGGGTAAAACTGTTTTTT. Residues: CASSPTGGVKLFF.